Presented here are 30 T cell receptor beta chains from one specimen sequenced in a study of blood T cell repertoires in COVID-19. Assay: immunoSEQ multiplex PCR; the TCRdb copy retains only in-frame clones and omits some. Of about 52,000 clones listed, over 80% are singletons. The source material was peripheral blood. These receptors were obtained from a man between 65 and 85 years old with active COVID-19.

The rearrangement joins TRBV2 to TRBJ2-2; D is perhaps TRBD1 (6 bases). CDR1 is SNHLY, CDR2 FYNNEI, per germline. This CDR3 comprises 17 residues. The V end was cut by 4 bases, the J end by 4 bases, with 19 bases between. The CDR3 bases are TGTGCCAGCAGTGTTCCCCCCGACAGGCTGGGCACCGGGGAGCTGTTTTTT. It is translated as CASSVPPDRLGTGELFF. Full variable domain (rest looked up from reference TRBV2 and TRBJ2-2): EPEVTQTPSHQVTQMGQEVILRCVPISNHLYFYWYRQILGQKVEFLVSFYNNEISEKSEIFDDQFSVERPDGSNFTLKIRSTKLEDSAMYFCASSVPPDRLGTGELFFGEGSRLTVL.

The chain joins TRBV9 to TRBJ2-7, with 13 positions matching TRBD2. V dropped 3 bases and J dropped 0; count of bases not matched to a gene: 3. Per germline, CDR1 SGDLS and CDR2 YYNGEE. The CDR3 is made up of 16 amino acids. CDR3 coding DNA: TGTGCCAGCAGCGCGGGACTAGCGGGGCCCTCCTACGAGCAGTACTTC. This translates into CASSAGLAGPSYEQYF.

The genes are TRBV7-2 and TRBJ1-5; D is unresolved. V shed 5 bases and J shed 6 bases, with 17 bases lying between them. The germline gives CDR1 SGHTA, CDR2 FQGNSA. The CDR3 consists of 15 residues. In DNA form, the CDR3 reads TGTGCCAGCAGCCAAATTGGGCAGGAGGGTCAGCCCCAGCATTTT. As protein: CASSQIGQEGQPQHF.

The V and J genes are TRBV7-2 and TRBJ1-3; 7 nucleotides match TRBD1. CDR3 length equals 15 residues. With V trimmed by 1 base and J by 2 bases, 2 bases remained unmatched. Germline V gene lookup returns CDR1 SGHTA and CDR2 FQGNSA. CDR3 DNA sequence: TGTGCCAGCAGCTTAGGTACAGGGGCTGGAAACACCATATATTTT. Its protein is CASSLGTGAGNTIYF.

The rearrangement links TRBV7-9 to TRBJ2-3; the D gene is possibly TRBD1 (5 bases). The ends were cut back, 5 bases at V and 5 bases at J, with 8 bases in the middle. The V gene's germline CDR1 is SEHNR and CDR2 FQNEAQ (reference sequence). The CDR3 length is 12 residues. The CDR3 region is CASSPDRDTQYF. In DNA, the CDR3 is TGTGCCAGCAGCCCTGACAGAGATACGCAGTATTTT. Full variable domain (outside the CDR3, taken from reference TRBV7-9 and TRBJ2-3): DTGVSQNPRHKITKRGQNVTFRCDPISEHNRLYWYRQTLGQGPEFLTYFQNEAQLEKSRLLSDRFSAERPKGSFSTLEIQRTEQGDSAMYLCASSPDRDTQYFGPGTRLTVL.

This chain links TRBV29-1 with TRBJ2-3, with unresolved D. V gave up 6 bases and J gave up 0 bases, with 13 bases separating them. From germline, CDR1 is SQVTM and CDR2 ANQGSEA. CDR3 length: 14 residues. CDR3 in amino acids: CSVSTATSTDTQYF. The CDR3 nucleotides are TGCAGCGTCTCGACTGCCACTAGCACAGATACGCAGTATTTT.

This sequence joins TRBV5-8 and TRBJ2-7; D is possibly TRBD2 (5 bases). The germline V gene has CDR1 SGHTS and CDR2 YDEGEE. Trimming pared 3 bases from V and 0 bases from J, leaving 13 bases between. The CDR3 runs 15 residues. In nucleotides, the CDR3 is TGTGCCAGCAGCTACGGACTTCTTAGCTCCTACGAGCAGTACTTC. This codes for CASSYGLLSSYEQYF.

The gene calls are TRBV2 and TRBJ2-6, with 8 bases that match TRBD1. The CDR3 consists of 19 residues. Germline V gene data show CDR1 as SNHLY and CDR2 as FYNNEI. Trimming removed 1 base from V and 0 bases from J; junction bases left unmatched: 8. Here the CDR3 DNA reads TGTGCCAGCAGTGAAGGGGACAGGTTTGTGAGCTCTGGGGCCAACGTCCTGACTTTC. Translating gives CASSEGDRFVSSGANVLTF.

The table lists this clone with a few counts. The chain uses TRBV6-2 or TRBV6-3 and TRBJ1-5, with no clear D. The CDR3 sequence is 15 residues long. Per germline, CDR1 MNHEY and CDR2 SVGEGT. Trimming removed 7 bases at V and 7 bases at J, with 20 bases between. CDR3 sequence reads: CASTPIGPLGQPQHF. The CDR3 nucleotides are TGTGCCAGCACCCCGATCGGTCCCCTAGGCCAGCCCCAGCATTTT.

The V and J genes are TRBV5-1 and TRBJ2-2, with D perhaps TRBD2 (6 bases). Deletions cut 1 base from V and 4 bases from J, with 17 bases between. CDR1 is SGHRS and CDR2 is YFSETQ in the germline V gene. This CDR3 spans 17 amino acids. This CDR3 reads CASSLWDSPGITGELFF. CDR3 coding DNA: TGCGCCAGCAGCTTGTGGGACTCCCCGGGGATCACCGGGGAGCTGTTTTTT.

This chain links TRBV7-2 with TRBJ2-2; possible D gene TRBD2, 5 bases. CDR1 and CDR2 (germline): SGHTA, FQGNSA. Trimming shortened V by 0 bases and J by 4 bases, and 9 bases separated the two germline ends. This CDR3 is 15 amino acids long. CDR3 sequence: CASSLARTGTGELFF. DNA for the CDR3: TGTGCCAGCAGCTTAGCCAGGACTGGCACCGGGGAGCTGTTTTTT.

The chain has TRBV7-2 and TRBJ2-7; D perhaps matches TRBD1 (6 bases). The CDR3 length is 14 residues. The germline V gene encodes CDR1 SGHTA and CDR2 FQGNSA. V was trimmed by 1 base and J by 3 bases, leaving 10 bases between them. The CDR3, as DNA: TGTGCCAGCAGCTTAGGTCAGGGGCTCTACGAGCAGTACTTC. Translated, it gives CASSLGQGLYEQYF.

The chain has TRBV13 and TRBJ2-7, with 9 bases aligning to TRBD1. J gave up 2 bases and V 5 bases, and 4 bases lay outside the gene matches. CDR1 and CDR2 from the germline V gene are PRHDT and FYEKMQ (reference sequence). This CDR3 has 14 amino acids. The CDR3 bases are TGTGCCAGCAGCCCGAGACAGGGGGCCTACGAGCAGTACTTC. The encoded protein is CASSPRQGAYEQYF. The full variable domain, in which reference TRBV13 and TRBJ2-7 provide the parts outside the CDR3, is AAGVIQSPRHLIKEKRETATLKCYPIPRHDTVYWYQQGPGQDPQFLISFYEKMQSDKGSIPDRFSAQQFSDYHSELNMSSLELGDSALYFCASSPRQGAYEQYFGPGTRLTVT.

This clone appeared a single time. V usage is TRBV10-2 and J usage is TRBJ1-4; 8 positions agree with TRBD1. The trim removed 2 bases at V and 7 bases at J, leaving 9 bases unmatched. Per germline, CDR1 WSHSY and CDR2 SAAADI. CDR3 length: 16 residues. The CDR3 DNA is TGCGCCAGCAGTGAGGGATACAGGGGGTCCTCTGAAAAACTGTTTTTT. Translation: CASSEGYRGSSEKLFF.

The rearrangement joins TRBV12-5 to TRBJ2-3, with 7 bases that match TRBD2. With 1 base clipped from V and 1 base from J, the junction kept 5 bases outside the gene matches. The V gene's germline CDR1 is LGHNT and CDR2 FRNRAP. The CDR3 contains 16 residues. CDR3 coding DNA: TGTGCTAGTGGTTTGGGAGCGGGGACTCGCACAGATACGCAGTATTTT. Translating gives CASGLGAGTRTDTQYF.

The chain employs TRBV7-8 and TRBJ2-1; the D is unclear. Trimming pared 5 bases from V and 4 bases from J, leaving 12 bases between. Germline CDR1 and CDR2: SGHVS and FQNEAQ. This CDR3 has 14 residues. As DNA, the CDR3 is TGTGCCAGCAGCGCACGCCCCGGGTACAATGAGCAGTTCTTC. Protein product: CASSARPGYNEQFF.

CDR3 DNA sequence: TGTGCCTGGAGGGGCAGGGGTGCTTTCTTT. Protein product: CAWRGRGAFF. The chain has TRBV30 and TRBJ1-1; TRBD1 is a possible D gene (6 bases). The V gene's germline CDR1 is GTSNPN and CDR2 SVGIG (reference sequence). V shed 3 bases and J shed 11 bases, with 10 bases lying between them. The CDR3 runs to 10 residues.

This chain connects TRBV5-1 to TRBJ2-3, with unresolved D. In germline, CDR1 is SGHRS, CDR2 YFSETQ. Deletions cut 7 bases from V and 0 bases from J, with 9 bases between. The CDR3 has 13 amino acids. CDR3 amino acids: CASGGESTDTQYF. The CDR3 nucleotides read TGCGCCAGCGGCGGTGAGAGCACAGATACGCAGTATTTT.

This clone has a handful of counts. The chain is built from TRBV7-2 and TRBJ1-5, with 9 bases that match TRBD1. This CDR3 has 15 residues. Germline values: CDR1 SGHTA, CDR2 FQGNSA. Losses at the gene ends were 4 bases for V and 10 bases for J; bases not matched to a gene: 11. The CDR3: CASSSGQGRRGPQHF. DNA of the CDR3: TGTGCCAGCAGCTCGGGACAGGGTAGAAGGGGACCCCAGCATTTT.

This clone was seen a handful of times. The chain has TRBV6-1 and TRBJ2-7, with TRBD2 identical over 7 bases. The junction had 8 bases not matched to a gene; V was cut back by 2 bases and J by 7 bases. CDR1 is MNHNS and CDR2 is SASEGT in the germline V gene. This CDR3 is built from 14 residues. The CDR3 sequence is CASSELLASSEQYF. The CDR3 DNA is TGTGCCAGCAGTGAATTACTAGCGAGCAGTGAGCAGTACTTC.

The chain recombines TRBV5-6 with TRBJ1-4; no clear D gene. Looked up from germline, CDR1 is SGHDT and CDR2 is YYEEEE. V lost 4 bases and J 4 bases, leaving 11 bases between the germline ends. The CDR3 totals 14 residues. CDR3 bases: TGTGCCAGCAGCCGAGGGAGGGATAATGAAAAACTGTTTTTT. Translation gives CASSRGRDNEKLFF.

This chain joins TRBV27 and TRBJ1-5, with D possibly being TRBD1 (5 bases). V was shortened by 2 bases and J by 0 bases, with 17 bases between the two germline ends. The germline CDR1 and CDR2 sequences are MNHEY and SMNVEV (reference sequence). The CDR3 spans 18 residues. The CDR3 sequence is CASSLVFDSFYSNQPQHF. DNA of the CDR3: TGTGCCAGCAGTTTAGTGTTTGACAGTTTCTATAGCAATCAGCCCCAGCATTTT.

The chain recombines TRBV9 with TRBJ1-2; D is uncertain. The ends were cut back, 4 bases at V and 4 bases at J, with 11 bases in the middle. Germline CDR1 is SGDLS and CDR2 is YYNGEE. The CDR3 contains 13 residues. CDR3 sequence reads: CASSPEATYGYTF. The CDR3 DNA sequence: TGTGCCAGCAGCCCCGAGGCCACCTATGGCTACACCTTC.

J is TRBJ1-1 and V is TRBV28, with a weak D call TRBD1 (5 bases). Germline CDR1 MDHEN, CDR2 SYDVKM. The CDR3 consists of 14 residues. Deletions cut 5 bases from V and 1 base from J, with 11 bases between. CDR3 coding DNA: TGTGCCAGCAGTGGGGGAGGTGGGAACACTGAAGCTTTCTTT. Amino acid sequence: CASSGGGGNTEAFF.

The chain joins TRBV10-3 to TRBJ2-3; D gene ambiguous. CDR1 ENHRY and CDR2 SYGVKD come from the germline V gene. With 4 bases removed from V and 0 bases from J, the gap between germline ends came to 8 bases. CDR3 length: 14 residues. CDR3 sequence: CAISARQSTDTQYF. The CDR3 DNA follows: TGTGCCATCAGTGCACGCCAGAGCACAGATACGCAGTATTTT.

The chain links TRBV6-6 to TRBJ2-3; TRBD2 might be the D (6 bases). Per germline, CDR1 MNHNY and CDR2 SVGAGI (reference sequence). The CDR3 runs to 15 residues. Trimming pared 2 bases from V and 3 bases from J, leaving 12 bases between. CDR3 protein: CASSYRGLATDTQYF. The CDR3 region has the DNA TGTGCCAGCAGTTACCGTGGGCTAGCGACAGATACGCAGTATTTT.

The sample holds a few counts of this clone. V usage is TRBV5-1 and J usage is TRBJ2-2; tentatively, D is TRBD1 (6 bases). V lost 9 bases and J lost 5, with 17 bases in between. This CDR3 has 14 residues. The germline V gene has CDR1 SGHRS and CDR2 YFSETQ. CDR3 protein: CATYLEGGTGELFF. CDR3 coding DNA: TGCGCCACCTACCTGGAAGGGGGTACCGGGGAGCTGTTTTTT.

V gene TRBV28 combines with J gene TRBJ2-2, with D possibly TRBD2 on 6 matching bases. Trimming removed 8 bases from V and 5 bases from J, with 24 bases in between. The CDR3 loop spans 17 amino acids. CDR1 and CDR2 (germline): MDHEN, SYDVKM. CDR3 protein: CASGVLGGVRRTGELFF. CDR3 bases: TGTGCCAGCGGCGTCCTCGGAGGGGTCAGGAGGACCGGGGAGCTGTTTTTT.

The CDR3 here is CASSRDSRNQPQHF. CDR3 coding DNA: TGTGCCAGCAGCCGGGACAGCAGAAATCAGCCCCAGCATTTT. The genes are TRBV6-5 and TRBJ1-5, with 7 bases that match TRBD1. CDR1 and CDR2 (germline): MNHEY, SVGAGI. This CDR3 contains 14 residues. J gave up 4 bases and V 6 bases, and 6 bases lay outside the gene matches.

The count of this clone is one. J is TRBJ2-7 and V is TRBV7-2, with D possibly being TRBD2 (6 bases). The length of the CDR3 is 12 residues. Germline CDR1 is SGHTA and CDR2 is FQGNSA. V was shortened by 5 bases and J by 7 bases, with 12 bases between the two germline ends. CDR3: CASSDRRGEQYF. As DNA, the CDR3 is TGTGCCAGCAGCGACCGACGGGGGGAGCAGTACTTC.